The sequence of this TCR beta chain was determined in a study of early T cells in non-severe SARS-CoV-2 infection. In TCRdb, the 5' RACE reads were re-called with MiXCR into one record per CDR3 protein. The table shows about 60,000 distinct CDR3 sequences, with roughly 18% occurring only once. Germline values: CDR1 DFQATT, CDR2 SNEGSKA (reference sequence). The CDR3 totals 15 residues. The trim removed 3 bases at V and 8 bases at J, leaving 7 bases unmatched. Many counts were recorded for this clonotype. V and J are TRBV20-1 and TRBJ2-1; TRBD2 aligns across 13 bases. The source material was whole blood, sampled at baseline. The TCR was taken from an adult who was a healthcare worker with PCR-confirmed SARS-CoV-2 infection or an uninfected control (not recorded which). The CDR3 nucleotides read TGCAGTGCTAGGGGACAGGGGACTAGCGGGGATGAGCAGTTCTTC. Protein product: CSARGQGTSGDEQFF.